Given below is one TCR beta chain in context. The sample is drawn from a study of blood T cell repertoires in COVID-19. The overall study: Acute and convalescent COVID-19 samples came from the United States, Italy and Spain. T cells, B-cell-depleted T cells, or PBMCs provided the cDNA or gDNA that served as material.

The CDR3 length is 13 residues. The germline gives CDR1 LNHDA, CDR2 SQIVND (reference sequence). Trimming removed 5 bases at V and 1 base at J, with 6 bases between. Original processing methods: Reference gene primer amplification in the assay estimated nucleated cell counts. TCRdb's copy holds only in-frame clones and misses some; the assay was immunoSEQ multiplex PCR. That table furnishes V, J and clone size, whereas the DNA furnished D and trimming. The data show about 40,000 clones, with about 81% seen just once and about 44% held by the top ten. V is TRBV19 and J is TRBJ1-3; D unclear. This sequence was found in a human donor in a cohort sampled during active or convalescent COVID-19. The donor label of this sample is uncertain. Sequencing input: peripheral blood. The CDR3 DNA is TGTGCCAGTAGTCAACAGTCTGGAAACACCATATATTTT. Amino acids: CASSQQSGNTIYF. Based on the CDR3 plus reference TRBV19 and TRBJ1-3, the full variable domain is DGGITQSPKYLFRKEGQNVTLSCEQNLNHDAMYWYRQDPGQGLRLIYYSQIVNDFQKGDIAEGYSVSREKKESFPLTVTSAQKNPTAFYLCASSQQSGNTIYFGEGSWLTVV.